This record covers a single T cell receptor beta chain. Its antigen is unknown. Base qualities are not recorded, but no much larger clone differs from it by a single base. This entry is derived from a study of shared clonotypes between healthy human individuals (dated by TCRdb to 2018 to 2020). Describing the broader study: The cohort comprised a couple of women and three men aged 18 to 49 years. For each donor, CD4 naive and CD4 memory were each run on three plates, CD8 naive on two plates, and CD8 memory on one plate. Blood TCR repertoires of five healthy adults were deeply sequenced to estimate repertoire size and the extent of clonotype sharing between individuals. To increase sequencing depth and limit assay-specific biases, different laboratories used diverse techniques to prepare libraries and sequence TCR repertoires. Each donor's leukapheresis produced roughly between about 0.8 and 8.9 billion PBMCs. Results the study describes overall, beyond this receptor: Pairwise subsampling led to the expectation that sequencing depth would affect the degree of clonotype sharing among donors. Estimated clonotype richness was generally larger for naive than for memory subsets. Across a few donors, approximately 5% of naive CD4, roughly 3.3% of naive CD8, 2% to 2.5% of memory CD4, and 0.3% to 0.45% of memory CD8 clonotypes were shared. Because the study included only a small number of donors, the genetic and exposure-history diversity represented was limited. Sampling was restricted to blood, and TCR repertoires in tissue are likely to differ from TCR repertoires in blood. Compared with non-shared clonotypes, the clonotypes found in all four sorted-subset donors had higher generation probabilities. Rarefaction of sorted-subset datasets indicated incomplete sequencing despite the large sequencing depth.

CD8 naive samples consisted of CD45RO-negative cells that were positively selected for CCR7, yielding a CD45RA+CCR7+ population without TemRA cells. Healthy HIV-negative adults with no recently reported acute infections or vaccinations were included as donors. Every donor was a Caucasian adult residing in Nashville, Tennessee, USA. After blood collection by leukapheresis, PBMCs were isolated using Ficoll-Histopaque density gradient centrifugation and then cryopreserved in the vapor phase of liquid nitrogen. Purity and quantity of every magnetically sorted T cell population were checked by analytical flow cytometry. Genomic DNA was isolated from every sorted fraction and measured by UV absorbance on a Nanodrop 2000c. A distance of 14 bases separates the germline ends of V and J, which lose 3 bases and 6 bases respectively. From its cysteine to its phenylalanine, the CDR3 spans 14 amino acids. The CDR3 DNA has 42 bases and is translated from base 1. Taken from the germline V gene, the CDR1 and CDR2 loops are MGHRA and YSYEKL.

Using the deep immunoSEQ assay, TCR CDR3 regions were amplified from genomic DNA by multiplex PCR. Genomic DNA extracted from each cell subset was distributed evenly over all wells of several immunoSEQ 96-well plates, and each plate served as one replicate. For sorted subsets, roughly 0.2 ug genomic DNA, equal to about 30,000 T cell genomes, was loaded into each replicate PCR. Purified libraries were measured with a Qubit 3.0 fluorometer, size-checked on a Bioanalyzer 2100, and measured again with the KAPA Library Quantification kit. A separate single-read 150-cycle Illumina NextSeq 550 flow cell was used to sequence each immunoSEQ 96-well plate. The original methods were these. Because the immunoSEQ output included only junctional sequences and no quality scores, the filtering could not be the same as the filtering used for full-length reads. Sequences were annotated with PyIR, a Python wrapper for IgBLAST v1.9, using IMGT germline references to assign V/J genes and CDR3. Reads were filtered out if the reads had weak V/J assignments (E-value above 1e-6), no CDR3, stop codons, out-of-frame junctions, or ambiguous translated residues. V3J clonotypes were defined as sequences sharing the same inferred V gene, J gene, and CDR3 amino acid sequence. Percentage overlap between repertoires was computed as shared unique clonotypes divided by the size of the smaller repertoire. Repertoire richness was assessed with RTK rarefaction, the Chao1 estimator, and Recon v2.1 estimates of unobserved clonotypes. OLGA was used to compute generation probabilities for all TCRbeta clonotypes that the gDNA method yielded from a handful of donors. TCRdb retrieved this table from immuneACCESS and kept in-frame rearrangements only. Not all clones are present; in checked studies, unresolved V genes account for under half, and no reason is known for the remainder. V, J and clone size derive from that table, while D and trimming were established from the DNA sequence. The sample contains under 2,000,000 clones, just under 95% of them found a single time. Under 1.5% of the sample lies in the top ten.

The source of this sequence is a man younger than 35 in good health. Material for sequencing was naive CD8+ T cells sorted from blood. The cell subset or site label, read with the paper, signifies: CD45RA+CCR7+. The chain was built from TRBV4-1 and TRBJ1-2; a weak D assignment points to TRBD1 (5 bases agree). The DNA sequence reads TGCGCCAGCAGCCAGCAGCCAGGGTTGGATGGCTACACCTTC. Translation gives CASSQQPGLDGYTF.